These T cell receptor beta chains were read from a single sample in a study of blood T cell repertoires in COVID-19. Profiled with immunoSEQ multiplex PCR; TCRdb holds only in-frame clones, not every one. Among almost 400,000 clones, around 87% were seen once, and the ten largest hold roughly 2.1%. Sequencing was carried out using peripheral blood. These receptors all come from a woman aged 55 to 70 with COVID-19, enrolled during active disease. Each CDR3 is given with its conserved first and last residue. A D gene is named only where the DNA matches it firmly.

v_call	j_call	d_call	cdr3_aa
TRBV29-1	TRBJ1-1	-	CSVEQVQQGEAFF
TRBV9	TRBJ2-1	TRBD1	CASSVARTGADNEQFF
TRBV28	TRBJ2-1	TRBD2	CATQRGGPTGNEQFF
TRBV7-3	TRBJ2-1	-	CASSLVLLTGEQFF
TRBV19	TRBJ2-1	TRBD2	CASSIGGGNEQFF
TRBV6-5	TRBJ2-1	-	CASSSTGNSYNEQFF
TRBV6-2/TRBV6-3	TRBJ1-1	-	CASSYGGSGGGEAFF
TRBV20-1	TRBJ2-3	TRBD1	CSASRTGQTDTQYF
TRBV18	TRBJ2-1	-	CASCWALDNEQFF
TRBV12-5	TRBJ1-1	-	CASGLGESRGAFF
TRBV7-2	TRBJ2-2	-	CASSLEPSAGELFF
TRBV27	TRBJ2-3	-	CASSQRVLDTQYF
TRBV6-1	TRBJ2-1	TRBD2	CASSKATSGGPTYNEQFF
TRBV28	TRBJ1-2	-	CASSSQGTRIGYTF
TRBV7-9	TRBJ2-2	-	CASSLIAGSNGELFF
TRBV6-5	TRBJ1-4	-	CASSYTLGAGLEKLFF
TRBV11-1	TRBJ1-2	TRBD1	CASNPGQGYGYTF
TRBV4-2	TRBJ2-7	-	CASGSVGGAYEQYF
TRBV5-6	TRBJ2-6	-	CASSRRGRTPSGANVLTF
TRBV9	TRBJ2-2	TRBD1	CASRADRAVTGELFF
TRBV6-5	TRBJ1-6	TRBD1	CASSYGGDRSNSPLHF
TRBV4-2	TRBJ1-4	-	CASSLTEAAKREKLFF
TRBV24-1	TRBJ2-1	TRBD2	CATSDSPGTSGGAVQFF
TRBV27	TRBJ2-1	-	CASRMRSYNEQFF
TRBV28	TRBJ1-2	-	CASKNRAPYGYTF
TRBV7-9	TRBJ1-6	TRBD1	CASSLVGGGPHVAPLHF
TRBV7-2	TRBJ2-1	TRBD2	CASSFASGGTNEQFF
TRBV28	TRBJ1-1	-	CASNSNTEAFF
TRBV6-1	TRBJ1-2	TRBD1	CASSEETGPFSGYTF
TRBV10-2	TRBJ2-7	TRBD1	CASKRDRVDEQYF
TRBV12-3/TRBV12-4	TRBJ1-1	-	CASRQTGNTEAFF
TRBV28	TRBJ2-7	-	CASRAAGVSYEQYF
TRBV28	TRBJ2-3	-	CASSPRGGKSTDTQYF
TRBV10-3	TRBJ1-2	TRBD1	CAISEGTGVYGYTF
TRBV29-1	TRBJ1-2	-	CSASQLGADGYTF
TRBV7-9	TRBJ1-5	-	CASSAGANQPQHF
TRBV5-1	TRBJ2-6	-	CASSLFGDSGANVLTF
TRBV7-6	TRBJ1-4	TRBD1	CASSFDRADNEKLFF
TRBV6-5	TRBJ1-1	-	CASSSQATGKTEAFF
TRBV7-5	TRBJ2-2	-	CARAIWLAGGPYTGELFF
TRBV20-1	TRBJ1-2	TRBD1	CSARPRTGGTF
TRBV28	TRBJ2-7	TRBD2	CASSLQAGASYEQYF
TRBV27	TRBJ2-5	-	CASSFQGRETQYF
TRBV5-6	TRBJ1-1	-	CASSLFQDKLRVNTEAFF
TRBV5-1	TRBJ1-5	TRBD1	CASSPGTGAQPQHF
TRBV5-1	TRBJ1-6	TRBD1	CASTLEAGGHSPLHF
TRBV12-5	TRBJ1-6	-	CASGYNRDTSPLHF
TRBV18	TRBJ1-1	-	CASSSSAGASVTEAFF
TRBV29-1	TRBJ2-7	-	CSVSATGADKQYF
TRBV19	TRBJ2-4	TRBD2	CASSIAGRGKNIQYF
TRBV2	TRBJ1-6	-	CASSEWLGANSPLHF
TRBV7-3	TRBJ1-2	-	CASSKLTPNYGYTF
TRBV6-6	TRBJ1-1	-	CASSSRGALDTEAFF
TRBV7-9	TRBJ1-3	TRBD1	CASSLTGGTGNTIYF
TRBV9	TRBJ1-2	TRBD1	CASSGGNVQGFYGYTF
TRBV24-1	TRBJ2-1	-	CATSDPPGAEQFF
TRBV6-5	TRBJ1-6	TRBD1	CASSRGQLNSPLHF
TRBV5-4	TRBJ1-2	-	CASSPQGYNYGYTF
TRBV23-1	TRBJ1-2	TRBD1	CASSQSEGTGTGGYTF